The 8 T cell receptor beta chains listed next were all sequenced from one sample in a study of blood T cell repertoires in COVID-19. Using immunoSEQ multiplex PCR, the repertoire was profiled, and TCRdb retains in-frame clones only, with some absent. Of 150,000 to 200,000 clones listed, 88% are singletons. Sequenced material: PBMCs or T cells enriched from blood (not recorded which). The origin of the receptors is a woman aged 18-35 years who had recovered from COVID-19.

The chain is built from TRBV24-1 and TRBJ2-1; possibly TRBD2 for D (5 bases). The germline gives CDR1 KGHDR, CDR2 SFDVKD. The CDR3 is 14 amino acids. Trimming removed 6 bases at V and 0 bases at J, with 8 bases between. The CDR3 DNA sequence: TGTGCCACCAGTACGAGGGACTCCTACAATGAGCAGTTCTTC. Protein sequence: CATSTRDSYNEQFF.

The chain recombines TRBV19 with TRBJ2-5; 7 bases align to TRBD2. Germline assignment: CDR1 LNHDA and CDR2 SQIVND (reference sequence). With 4 bases clipped from V and 0 bases from J, the junction kept 2 bases outside the gene matches. The CDR3 covers 14 residues. The CDR3 is CASSRGGDQETQYF. The CDR3 DNA follows: TGTGCCAGTAGTAGGGGAGGGGACCAAGAGACCCAGTACTTC.

The chain links TRBV5-4 to TRBJ1-6; TRBD1 matches 7 bases. V lost 3 bases, J lost 7 bases, and 7 bases stayed unmatched. Germline V gene data show CDR1 as SGHNT and CDR2 as YYREEE (reference sequence). The CDR3 runs to 15 residues. CDR3 sequence reads: CASSWESGGNSPLHF. The CDR3, as DNA: TGTGCCAGCAGCTGGGAGTCAGGGGGAAATTCACCCCTCCACTTT.

This chain joins TRBV19 and TRBJ1-5; the D gene is possibly TRBD1 (6 bases). The germline CDR1 and CDR2 sequences are LNHDA and SQIVND (reference sequence). Trimming left V 4 bases short and J 0 bases short, with 10 bases between. The CDR3 consists of 15 residues. CDR3 bases: TGTGCCAGTAGTAGGACAGCTTATAGCAATCAGCCCCAGCATTTT. Translated: CASSRTAYSNQPQHF.

This sequence joins TRBV19 and TRBJ1-6, with D possibly matching TRBD1 (5 bases). The CDR3 is 17 amino acids. Germline CDR1 is LNHDA and CDR2 is SQIVND (reference sequence). V was trimmed by 4 bases and J by 7 bases, leaving 20 bases between them. This chain's CDR3 is CASSRVEGVRSNSPLHF. The CDR3 region has the DNA TGTGCCAGTAGTAGAGTTGAAGGGGTCCGTTCGAATTCACCCCTCCACTTT.

The V call is TRBV3-1 (or the pseudogene TRBV3-2), the J call TRBJ1-1; D is unclear. The V gene's germline CDR1 is LGHDT and CDR2 YNNKEL (reference sequence). V lost 1 base to trimming and J lost 3 bases, with 6 bases between them. The CDR3 is 13 amino acids. The CDR3 loop reads CASSQGTDTEAFF. The CDR3 region has the DNA TGTGCCAGCAGCCAAGGGACTGACACTGAAGCTTTCTTT.

The rearrangement joins TRBV27 to TRBJ1-1; no clear D. Trimming pared 5 bases from V and 6 bases from J, leaving 13 bases between. The CDR3 is made up of 13 amino acids. CDR1 and CDR2 from the germline V gene are MNHEY and SMNVEV (reference sequence). The CDR3 DNA reads as TGTGCCAGCAGTCCACGCGGGGAGGCTGAAGCTTTCTTT. Translated: CASSPRGEAEAFF.

The genes are TRBV5-1 and TRBJ1-2; D is possibly TRBD1 (5 bases). Germline lookup yields CDR1 SGHRS and CDR2 YFSETQ. The CDR3 totals 15 residues. With 4 bases removed from V and 1 base from J, the gap between germline ends came to 14 bases. In DNA form, the CDR3 reads TGCGCCAGCAGCATAGAAGGGGCGGTTAACTATGGCTACACCTTC. Amino acid sequence: CASSIEGAVNYGYTF. Full variable domain (rest looked up from reference TRBV5-1 and TRBJ1-2): KAGVTQTPRYLIKTRGQQVTLSCSPISGHRSVSWYQQTPGQGLQFLFEYFSETQRNKGNFPGRFSGRQFSNSRSEMNVSTLELGDSALYLCASSIEGAVNYGYTFGSGTRLTVV.